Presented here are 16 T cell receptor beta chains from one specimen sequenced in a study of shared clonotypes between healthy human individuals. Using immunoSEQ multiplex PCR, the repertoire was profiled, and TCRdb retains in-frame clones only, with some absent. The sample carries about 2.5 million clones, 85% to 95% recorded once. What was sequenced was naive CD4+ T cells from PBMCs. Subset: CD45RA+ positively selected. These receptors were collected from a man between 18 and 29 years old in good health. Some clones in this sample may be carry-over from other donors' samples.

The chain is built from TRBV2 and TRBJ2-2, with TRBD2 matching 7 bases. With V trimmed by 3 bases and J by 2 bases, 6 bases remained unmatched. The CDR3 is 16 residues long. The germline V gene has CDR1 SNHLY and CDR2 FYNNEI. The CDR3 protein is CASSESASGNTGELFF. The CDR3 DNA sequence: TGTGCCAGCAGTGAGTCGGCTAGCGGAAACACCGGGGAGCTGTTTTTT.

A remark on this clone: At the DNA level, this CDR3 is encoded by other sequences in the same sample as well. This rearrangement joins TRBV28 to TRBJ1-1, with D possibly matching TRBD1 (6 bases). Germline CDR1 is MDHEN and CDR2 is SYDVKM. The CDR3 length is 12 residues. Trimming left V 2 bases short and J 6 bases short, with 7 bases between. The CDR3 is CASSLGGSEAFF. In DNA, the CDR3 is TGTGCCAGCAGTTTAGGGGGCTCTGAAGCTTTCTTT.

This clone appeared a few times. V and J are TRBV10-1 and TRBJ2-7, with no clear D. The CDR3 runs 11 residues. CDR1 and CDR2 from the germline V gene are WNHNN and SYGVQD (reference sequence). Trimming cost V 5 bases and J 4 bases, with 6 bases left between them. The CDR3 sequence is CASSPIYEQYF. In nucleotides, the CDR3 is TGCGCCAGCAGTCCGATATACGAGCAGTACTTC.

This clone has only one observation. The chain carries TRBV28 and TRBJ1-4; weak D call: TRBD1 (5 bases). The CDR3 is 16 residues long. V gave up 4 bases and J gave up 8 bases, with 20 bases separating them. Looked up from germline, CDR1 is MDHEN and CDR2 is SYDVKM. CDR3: CASSSIWGKGREKLFF. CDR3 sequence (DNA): TGTGCCAGCAGTTCCATCTGGGGCAAGGGACGAGAAAAACTGTTTTTT.

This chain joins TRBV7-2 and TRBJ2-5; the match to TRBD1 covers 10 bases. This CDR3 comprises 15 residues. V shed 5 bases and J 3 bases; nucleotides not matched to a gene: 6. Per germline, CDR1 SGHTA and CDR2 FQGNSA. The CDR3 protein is CASSIRDRGEETQYF. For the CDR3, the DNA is TGTGCCAGCAGCATCCGGGACAGGGGAGAAGAGACCCAGTACTTC.

CDR3 residues: CASSLKGMEEKLFF. The CDR3 DNA reads as TGTGCCAGCAGCTTGAAAGGGATGGAGGAAAAACTGTTTTTT. The chain uses TRBV5-4 and TRBJ1-4; no clear D. This CDR3 is 14 amino acids long. Per the germline V gene, CDR1 is SGHNT and CDR2 is YYREEE (reference sequence). The ends were cut back, 1 base at V and 8 bases at J, with 12 bases in the middle.

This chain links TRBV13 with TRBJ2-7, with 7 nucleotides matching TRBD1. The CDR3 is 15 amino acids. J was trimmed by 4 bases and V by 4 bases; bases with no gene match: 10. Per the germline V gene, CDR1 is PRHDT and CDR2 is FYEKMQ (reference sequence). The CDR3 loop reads CASSSETGKGYEQYF. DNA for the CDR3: TGTGCCAGCAGCTCCGAGACAGGGAAAGGGTACGAGCAGTACTTC. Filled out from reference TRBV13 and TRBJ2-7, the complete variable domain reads AAGVIQSPRHLIKEKRETATLKCYPIPRHDTVYWYQQGPGQDPQFLISFYEKMQSDKGSIPDRFSAQQFSDYHSELNMSSLELGDSALYFCASSSETGKGYEQYFGPGTRLTVT.

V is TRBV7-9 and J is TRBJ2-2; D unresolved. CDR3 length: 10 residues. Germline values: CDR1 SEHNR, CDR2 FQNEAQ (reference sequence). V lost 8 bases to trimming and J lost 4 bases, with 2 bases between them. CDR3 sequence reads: CASVTGELFF. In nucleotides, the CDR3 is TGTGCCAGCGTCACCGGGGAGCTGTTTTTT.

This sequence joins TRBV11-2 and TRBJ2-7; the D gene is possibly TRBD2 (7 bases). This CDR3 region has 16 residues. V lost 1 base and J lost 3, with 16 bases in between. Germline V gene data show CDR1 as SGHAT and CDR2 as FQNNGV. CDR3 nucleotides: TGTGCCAGCAGCTTAGTTTGGGGGAGGGGGAACTACGAGCAGTACTTC. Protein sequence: CASSLVWGRGNYEQYF.

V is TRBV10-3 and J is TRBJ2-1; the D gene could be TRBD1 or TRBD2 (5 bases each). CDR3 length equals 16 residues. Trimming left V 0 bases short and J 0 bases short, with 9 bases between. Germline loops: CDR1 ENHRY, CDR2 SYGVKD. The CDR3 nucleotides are TGTGCCATCAGTGAGTCTGGGGCGGGCTCCTACAATGAGCAGTTCTTC. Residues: CAISESGAGSYNEQFF.

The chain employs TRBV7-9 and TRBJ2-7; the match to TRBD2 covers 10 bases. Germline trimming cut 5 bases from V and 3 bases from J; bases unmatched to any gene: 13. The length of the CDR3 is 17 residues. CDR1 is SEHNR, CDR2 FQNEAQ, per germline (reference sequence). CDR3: CASSVGTSAGGIYEQYF. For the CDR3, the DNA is TGTGCCAGCAGCGTAGGGACTAGCGCCGGAGGTATCTACGAGCAGTACTTC.

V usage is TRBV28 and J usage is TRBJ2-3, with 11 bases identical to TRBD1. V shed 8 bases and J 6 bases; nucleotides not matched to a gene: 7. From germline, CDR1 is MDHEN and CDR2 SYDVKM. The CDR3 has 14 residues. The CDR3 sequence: CASRGTGGRDTQYF. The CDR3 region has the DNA TGTGCCAGCCGCGGGACAGGGGGTAGGGATACGCAGTATTTT.

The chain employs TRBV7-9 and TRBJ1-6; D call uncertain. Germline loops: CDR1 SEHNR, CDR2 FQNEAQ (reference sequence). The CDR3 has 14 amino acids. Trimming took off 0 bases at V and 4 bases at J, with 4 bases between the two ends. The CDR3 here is CASSLAQYNSPLHF. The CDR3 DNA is TGTGCCAGCAGCTTAGCGCAGTATAATTCACCCCTCCACTTT.

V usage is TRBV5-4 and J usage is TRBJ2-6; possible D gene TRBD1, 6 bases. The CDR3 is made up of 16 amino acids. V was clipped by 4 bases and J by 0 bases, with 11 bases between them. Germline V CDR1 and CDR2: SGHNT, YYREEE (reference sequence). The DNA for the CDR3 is TGTGCCAGCAGCCCAGGACAGTACTCTGGGGCCAACGTCCTGACTTTC. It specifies CASSPGQYSGANVLTF.

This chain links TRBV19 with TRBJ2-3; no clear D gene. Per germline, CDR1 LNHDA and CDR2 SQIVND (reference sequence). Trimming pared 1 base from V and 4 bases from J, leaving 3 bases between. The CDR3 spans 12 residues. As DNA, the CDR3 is TGTGCCAGTAGTATAGTCCCAGATACGCAGTATTTT. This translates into CASSIVPDTQYF. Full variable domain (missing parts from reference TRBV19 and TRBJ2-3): DGGITQSPKYLFRKEGQNVTLSCEQNLNHDAMYWYRQDPGQGLRLIYYSQIVNDFQKGDIAEGYSVSREKKESFPLTVTSAQKNPTAFYLCASSIVPDTQYFGPGTRLTVL.

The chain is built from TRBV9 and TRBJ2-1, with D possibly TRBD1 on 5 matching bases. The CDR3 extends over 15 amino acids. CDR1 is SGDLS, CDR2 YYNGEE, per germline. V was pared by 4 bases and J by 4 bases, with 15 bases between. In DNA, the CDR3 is TGTGCCAGCAGCCCACAGGTGACGATTTACAATGAGCAGTTCTTC. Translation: CASSPQVTIYNEQFF.